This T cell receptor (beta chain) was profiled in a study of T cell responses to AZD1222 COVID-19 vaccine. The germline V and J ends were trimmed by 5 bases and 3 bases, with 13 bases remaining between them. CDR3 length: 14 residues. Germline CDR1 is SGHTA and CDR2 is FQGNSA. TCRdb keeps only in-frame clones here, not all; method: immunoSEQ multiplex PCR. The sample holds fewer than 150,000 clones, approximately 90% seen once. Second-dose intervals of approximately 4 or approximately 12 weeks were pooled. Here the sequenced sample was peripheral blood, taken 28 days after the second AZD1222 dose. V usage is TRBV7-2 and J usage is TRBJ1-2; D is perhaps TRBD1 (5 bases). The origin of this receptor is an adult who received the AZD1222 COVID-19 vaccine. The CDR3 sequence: CASSQSREHYGYTF. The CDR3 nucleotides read TGTGCCAGCAGCCAAAGCAGGGAACACTATGGCTACACCTTC.